The 10 T cell receptor beta chains reported below all come from one sample, sequenced in a study of identical twins. TCRdb recomputed calls from the 5' RACE reads with MiXCR, one row per CDR3 protein. The repertoire consists of around 290,000 distinct CDR3 sequences, with just under 9.5% occurring once and the leading ten covering 6% to 8.5%. This same sample was also taken into another study, of yellow fever vaccine responses in identical twins.

The sequencing sample was made of CD8+ T cells sorted from blood. Receptors were obtained from a woman between 18 and 30 years old in good health.

The rearrangement links TRBV7-9 to TRBJ2-7, with D perhaps TRBD2 (5 bases). Trimming removed 2 bases from V and 5 bases from J, with 10 bases in between. There are 13 residues in the CDR3. The germline V gene encodes CDR1 SEHNR and CDR2 FQNEAQ (reference sequence). CDR3 in amino acids: CASSLTVGNEQYF. CDR3 sequence (DNA): TGTGCCAGCAGCTTAACTGTCGGGAACGAGCAGTACTTC.

There are a few counts of this clonotype. V and J are TRBV7-2 and TRBJ2-7; D is possibly TRBD1 or TRBD2 (6 bases each). Looked up from germline, CDR1 is SGHTA and CDR2 is FQGNSA. Deletions cut 3 bases from V and 4 bases from J, with 10 bases between. This CDR3 region has 13 residues. The CDR3, as DNA: TGTGCCAGCAGCTTCGAGGGGGGATACGAGCAGTACTTC. Translation gives CASSFEGGYEQYF.

This clonotype was counted many times. The chain uses TRBV2 and TRBJ2-2; D unclear. V was cut by 7 bases and J by 5 bases, with 8 bases left in between. CDR3 length equals 12 residues. Germline-derived CDR1 and CDR2 are SNHLY and FYNNEI. The CDR3 here is CASNDGTGELFF. CDR3 in DNA: TGTGCCAGCAACGACGGTACCGGGGAGCTGTTTTTT.

The table lists this clonotype with a few counts. V and J are TRBV4-3 and TRBJ1-1; D is perhaps TRBD1 (5 bases). Germline V gene data show CDR1 as LGHNA and CDR2 as YSLEER. Trimming stripped 0 bases from V and 7 bases from J, with 21 bases between. The length of the CDR3 is 17 residues. The DNA for the CDR3 is TGCGCCAGCAGCCAAGAAGCCGCGGGGGACCTACGTAATGAAGCTTTCTTT. This codes for CASSQEAAGDLRNEAFF.

This clonotype has ten or more counts. V is TRBV5-1 and J is TRBJ2-1, with 12 nucleotides matching TRBD1. With V trimmed by 0 bases and J by 7 bases, 8 bases remained unmatched. From germline, CDR1 is SGHRS and CDR2 YFSETQ. This CDR3 spans 17 amino acids. The CDR3 here is CASSLAGGTGGQNEQFF. CDR3 bases: TGCGCCAGCAGCTTGGCCGGGGGGACAGGGGGCCAGAATGAGCAGTTCTTC.

This clonotype came up many times. The gene calls are TRBV7-3 and TRBJ1-2, with 11 positions matching TRBD1. The trim removed 4 bases at V and 6 bases at J, leaving 7 bases unmatched. CDR1 is SGHTA, CDR2 FQGTGA, per germline. This CDR3 has 15 residues. The DNA for the CDR3 is TGTGCCAGCAGCTCCCCGGGACAGGGGGAGGATGGCTACACCTTC. Encoded protein: CASSSPGQGEDGYTF.

The CDR3 DNA is TGCGCCAGCAGCCAAGATAAGGAATTAAAAGAGACCCAGTACTTC. This encodes CASSQDKELKETQYF. The V gene is TRBV4-3, the J gene TRBJ2-5; D call uncertain. This CDR3 is built from 15 residues. Trimming shortened V by 0 bases and J by 3 bases, and 11 bases separated the two germline ends. Germline CDR1 and CDR2: LGHNA and YSLEER.

The chain uses TRBV28 and TRBJ2-7; 7 bases align to TRBD2. J was trimmed by 0 bases and V by 4 bases; bases with no gene match: 3. The CDR3 spans 14 residues. Germline loops: CDR1 MDHEN, CDR2 SYDVKM. The CDR3 nucleotides are TGTGCCAGCAGTTCTAGCGGCCGCTCCTACGAGCAGTACTTC. Its translation: CASSSSGRSYEQYF.

The chain joins TRBV10-3 to TRBJ2-3; the match to TRBD2 covers 8 bases. CDR3 length: 17 residues. The germline V gene encodes CDR1 ENHRY and CDR2 SYGVKD. V lost 0 bases to trimming and J lost 1 base; unmatched junction nucleotides: 6. The CDR3 DNA is TGTGCCATCAGTGAGTCGAACCTCGGGGGGGGCACAGATACGCAGTATTTT. It encodes CAISESNLGGGTDTQYF.

This clonotype was recorded at least ten times. The chain recombines TRBV3-1 with TRBJ2-2; D is undetermined. This CDR3 contains 13 residues. From germline, CDR1 is LGHDT and CDR2 YNNKEL (reference sequence). Trimming stripped 8 bases from V and 3 bases from J, with 10 bases between. CDR3 sequence reads: CASGLGDTGELFF. CDR3 in DNA: TGTGCCAGCGGTCTCGGCGACACCGGGGAGCTGTTTTTT. Based on the CDR3 plus reference TRBV3-1 and TRBJ2-2, the full variable domain is DTAVSQTPKYLVTQMGNDKSIKCEQNLGHDTMYWYKQDSKKFLKIMFSYNNKELIINETVPNRFSPKSPDKAHLNLHINSLELGDSAVYFCASGLGDTGELFFGEGSRLTVL.